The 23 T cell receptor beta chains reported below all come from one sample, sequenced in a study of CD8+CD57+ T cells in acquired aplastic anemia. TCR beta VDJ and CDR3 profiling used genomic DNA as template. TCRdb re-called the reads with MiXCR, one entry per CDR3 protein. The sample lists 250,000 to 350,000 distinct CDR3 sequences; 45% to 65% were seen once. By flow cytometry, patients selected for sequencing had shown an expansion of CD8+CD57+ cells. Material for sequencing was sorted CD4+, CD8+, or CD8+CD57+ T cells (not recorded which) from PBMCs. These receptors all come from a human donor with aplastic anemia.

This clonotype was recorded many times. In DNA, the CDR3 is TGTGCCAGCAGTAGGGGACATATGAACACTGAAGCTTTCTTT. This gives the protein CASSRGHMNTEAFF. This chain links TRBV6-5 with TRBJ1-1; possible D gene TRBD1, 6 bases. Germline CDR1 is MNHEY and CDR2 is SVGAGI. The CDR3 consists of 14 residues. The V end was cut by 5 bases, the J end by 0 bases, with 10 bases between.

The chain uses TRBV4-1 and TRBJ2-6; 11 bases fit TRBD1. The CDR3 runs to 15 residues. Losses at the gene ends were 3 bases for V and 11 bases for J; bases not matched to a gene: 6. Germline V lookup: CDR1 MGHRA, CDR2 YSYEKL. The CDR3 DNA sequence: TGCGCCAGCAGCCATGGGACAGGGGGGACCTACGTCCTGACTTTC. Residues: CASSHGTGGTYVLTF.

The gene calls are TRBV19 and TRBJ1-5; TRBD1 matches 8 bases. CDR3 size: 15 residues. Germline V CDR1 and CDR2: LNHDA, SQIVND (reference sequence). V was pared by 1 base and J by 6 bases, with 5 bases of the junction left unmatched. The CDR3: CASSIVDRAGQPQHF. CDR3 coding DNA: TGTGCCAGTAGTATAGTGGACAGGGCTGGTCAGCCCCAGCATTTT.

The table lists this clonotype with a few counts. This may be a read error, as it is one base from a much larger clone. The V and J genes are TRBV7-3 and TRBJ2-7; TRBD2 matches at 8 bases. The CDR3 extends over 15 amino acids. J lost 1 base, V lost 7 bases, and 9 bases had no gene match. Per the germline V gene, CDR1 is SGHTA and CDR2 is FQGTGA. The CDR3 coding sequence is TGTGCCAGCAACAGCGGGGGCCCTCAGTCCTACGAGCAGTACTTC. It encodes CASNSGGPQSYEQYF.

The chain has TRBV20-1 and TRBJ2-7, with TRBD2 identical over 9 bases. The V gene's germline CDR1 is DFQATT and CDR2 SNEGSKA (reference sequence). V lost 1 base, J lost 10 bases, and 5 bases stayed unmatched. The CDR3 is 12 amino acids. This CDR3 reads CSARGGGAEQYF. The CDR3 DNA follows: TGCAGTGCTAGAGGCGGGGGGGCGGAACAGTACTTC.

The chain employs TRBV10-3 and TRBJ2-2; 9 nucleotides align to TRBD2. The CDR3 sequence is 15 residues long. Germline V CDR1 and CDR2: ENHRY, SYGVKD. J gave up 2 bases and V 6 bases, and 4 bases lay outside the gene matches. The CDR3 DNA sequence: TGTGCCATCAGCAGACTAGCGGATAACACCGGGGAGCTGTTTTTT. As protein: CAISRLADNTGELFF.

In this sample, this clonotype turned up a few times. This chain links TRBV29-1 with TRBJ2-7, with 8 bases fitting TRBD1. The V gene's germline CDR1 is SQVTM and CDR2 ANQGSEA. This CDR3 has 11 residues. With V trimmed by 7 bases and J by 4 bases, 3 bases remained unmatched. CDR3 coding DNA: TGCAGCGGCAGACAGGGGTACGAGCAGTACTTC. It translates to CSGRQGYEQYF.

The CDR3 nucleotides read TGCAGTGCTAGAGATGCGGTGGGGGGGAACTACGAGCAGTACTTC. This codes for CSARDAVGGNYEQYF. The rearrangement joins TRBV20-1 to TRBJ2-7; 7 bases align to TRBD2. Trimming cost V 0 bases and J 3 bases; bases outside gene matches: 8. This CDR3 has 15 residues. Germline-derived CDR1 and CDR2 are DFQATT and SNEGSKA (reference sequence).

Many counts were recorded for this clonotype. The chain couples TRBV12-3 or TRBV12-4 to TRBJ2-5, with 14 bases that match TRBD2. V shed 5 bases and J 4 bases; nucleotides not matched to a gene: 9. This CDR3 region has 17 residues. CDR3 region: CASSTGTSGGPLETQYF. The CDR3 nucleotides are TGTGCCAGCAGTACCGGGACTAGCGGGGGCCCCCTAGAGACCCAGTACTTC.

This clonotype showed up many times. The DNA for the CDR3 is TGTGCCAGTAGTAGGGACGCAATCAATGAGCAGTTCTTC. It codes for CASSRDAINEQFF. The rearrangement links TRBV19 to TRBJ2-1, with D perhaps TRBD1 or TRBD2 (5 bases each). Between the trimmed V and J ends, which lost 4 bases and 6 bases, there was a span of 10 bases. The CDR3 totals 13 residues. Germline V CDR1 and CDR2: LNHDA, SQIVND (reference sequence).

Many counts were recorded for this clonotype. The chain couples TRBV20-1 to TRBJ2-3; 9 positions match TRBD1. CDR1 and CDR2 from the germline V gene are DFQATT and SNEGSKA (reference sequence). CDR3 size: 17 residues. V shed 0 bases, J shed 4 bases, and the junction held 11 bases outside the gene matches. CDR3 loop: CSARDPRGTGSADTQYF. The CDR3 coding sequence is TGCAGTGCTAGAGATCCTCGGGGGACAGGGAGTGCAGATACGCAGTATTTT.

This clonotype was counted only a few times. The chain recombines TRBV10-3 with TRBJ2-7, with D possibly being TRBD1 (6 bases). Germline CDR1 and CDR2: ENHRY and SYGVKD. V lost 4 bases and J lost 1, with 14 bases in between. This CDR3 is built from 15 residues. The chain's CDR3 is CAISGELDRSYEQYF. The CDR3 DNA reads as TGTGCCATCAGTGGGGAGTTGGACAGATCCTACGAGCAGTACTTC.

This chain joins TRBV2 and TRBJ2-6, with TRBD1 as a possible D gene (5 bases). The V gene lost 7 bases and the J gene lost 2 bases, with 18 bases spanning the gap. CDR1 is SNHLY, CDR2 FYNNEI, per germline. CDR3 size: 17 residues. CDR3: CASTIDRVRPGANVLTF. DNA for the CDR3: TGTGCCAGCACTATTGACAGAGTCCGCCCTGGGGCCAACGTCCTGACTTTC.

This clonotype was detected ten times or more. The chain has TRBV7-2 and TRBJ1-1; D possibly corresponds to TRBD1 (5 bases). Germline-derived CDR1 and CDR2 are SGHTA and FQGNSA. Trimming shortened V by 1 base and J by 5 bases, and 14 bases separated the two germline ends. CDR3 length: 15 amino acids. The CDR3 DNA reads TGTGCCAGCAGCTTAGGTGCGGGACGAGGGACTGAAGCTTTCTTT. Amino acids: CASSLGAGRGTEAFF.

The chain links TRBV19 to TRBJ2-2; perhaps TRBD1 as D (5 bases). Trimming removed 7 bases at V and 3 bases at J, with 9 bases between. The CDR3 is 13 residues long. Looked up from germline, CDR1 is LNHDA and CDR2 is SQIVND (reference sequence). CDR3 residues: CASTIRDTGELFF. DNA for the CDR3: TGTGCCAGTACCATCAGGGACACCGGGGAGCTGTTTTTT.

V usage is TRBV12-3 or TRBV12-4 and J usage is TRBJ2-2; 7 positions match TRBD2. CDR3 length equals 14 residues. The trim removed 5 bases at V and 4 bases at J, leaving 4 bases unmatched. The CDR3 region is CASSPSGSTGELFF. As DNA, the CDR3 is TGTGCCAGCAGTCCTAGCGGTAGCACCGGGGAGCTGTTTTTT.

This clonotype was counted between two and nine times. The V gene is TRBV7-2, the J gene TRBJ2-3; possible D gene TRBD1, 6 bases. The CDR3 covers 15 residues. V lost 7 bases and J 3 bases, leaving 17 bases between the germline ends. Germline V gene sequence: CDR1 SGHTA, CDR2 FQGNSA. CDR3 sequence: CASTWGTGKTDTQYF. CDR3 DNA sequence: TGTGCCAGCACCTGGGGTACAGGGAAGACAGATACGCAGTATTTT.

The CDR3 sequence is CATSVDVSSGNTIYF. CDR3 nucleotides: TGTGCCACCAGTGTTGACGTATCCTCTGGAAACACCATATATTTT. The chain is built from TRBV24-1 and TRBJ1-3; unclear D gene. The ends were cut back, 5 bases at V and 0 bases at J, with 10 bases in the middle. Germline values: CDR1 KGHDR, CDR2 SFDVKD. The CDR3 sequence is 15 residues long.

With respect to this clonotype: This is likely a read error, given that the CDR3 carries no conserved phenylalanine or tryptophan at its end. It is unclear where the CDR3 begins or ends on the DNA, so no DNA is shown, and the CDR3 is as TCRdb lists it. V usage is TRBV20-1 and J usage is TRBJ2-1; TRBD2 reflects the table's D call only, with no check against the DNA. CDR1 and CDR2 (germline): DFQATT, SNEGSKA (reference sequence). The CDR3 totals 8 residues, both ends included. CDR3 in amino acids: CSARGPAG.

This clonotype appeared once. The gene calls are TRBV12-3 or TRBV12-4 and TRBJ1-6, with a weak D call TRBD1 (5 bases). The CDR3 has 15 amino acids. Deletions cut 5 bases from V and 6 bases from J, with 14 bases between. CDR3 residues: CASSNSRDVNSPLHF. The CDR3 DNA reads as TGTGCCAGCAGTAACAGCCGGGACGTTAATTCACCCCTCCACTTT.

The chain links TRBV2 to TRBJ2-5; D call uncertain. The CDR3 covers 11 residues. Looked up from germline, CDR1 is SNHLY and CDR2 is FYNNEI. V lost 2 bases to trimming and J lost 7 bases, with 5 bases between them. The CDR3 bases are TGTGCCAGCAGTGAAAGTGCGACCCAGTACTTC. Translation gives CASSESATQYF.

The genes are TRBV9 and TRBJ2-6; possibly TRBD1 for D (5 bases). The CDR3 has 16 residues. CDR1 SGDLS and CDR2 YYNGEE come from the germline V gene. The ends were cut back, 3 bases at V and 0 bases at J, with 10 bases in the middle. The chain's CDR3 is CASSERQYSGANVLTF. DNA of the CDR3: TGTGCCAGCAGCGAGAGACAGTACTCTGGGGCCAACGTCCTGACTTTC.

CDR3 loop: CAISDNSVSNTGELFF. In DNA, the CDR3 is TGTGCCATCAGCGATAACAGCGTCTCGAACACCGGGGAGCTGTTTTTT. The chain links TRBV10-3 to TRBJ2-2; D is ambiguous. The CDR3 has 16 residues. The V gene's germline CDR1 is ENHRY and CDR2 SYGVKD. Between the trimmed V and J ends, which lost 6 bases and 0 bases, there was a span of 14 bases.